Presented here are 31 T cell receptor beta chains from one specimen sequenced in a study of monozygotic twins with inflammatory bowel disease. TCRdb reanalyzed the 5' RACE reads and collapses them to one entry per CDR3 protein, without DNA. The sample includes 350,000 to 400,000 distinct CDR3 sequences. Sequences were obtained from blood. The receptors were gathered from a human donor with ulcerative colitis or Crohn's disease, or a healthy co-twin of an affected twin (not recorded which).

The rearrangement joins TRBV7-3 to TRBJ2-7; TCRdb indicates TRBD1, and absent DNA this call remains unverified. Looked up from germline, CDR1 is SGHTA and CDR2 is FQGTGA. The CDR3 totals 15 residues. The CDR3 here is CASSYQAGASYEQYF. Supplemented by reference TRBV7-3 and TRBJ2-7, the full variable domain reads GAGVSQTPSNKVTEKGKYVELRCDPISGHTALYWYRQSLGQGPEFLIYFQGTGAADDSGLPNDRFFAVRPEGSVSTLKIQRTERGDSAVYLCASSYQAGASYEQYFGPGTRLTVT.

The chain is built from TRBV30 and TRBJ2-7; without DNA, the TCRdb call of TRBD1 cannot be checked. From germline, CDR1 is GTSNPN and CDR2 SVGIG (reference sequence). There are 14 residues in the CDR3. CDR3: CAWSKGQGAKEQYF.

The chain has TRBV7-2 and TRBJ2-5; TCRdb designates TRBD1, a call that cannot be tested without DNA. There are 14 residues in the CDR3. CDR1 is SGHTA, CDR2 FQGNSA, per germline. The CDR3 protein is CASSSDRGPETQYF.

The chain recombines TRBV6-4 with TRBJ2-3. The CDR3 is made up of 13 amino acids. The V gene's germline CDR1 is MRHNA and CDR2 SNTAGT. The CDR3 is CASSDSSGITQYF.

The chain recombines TRBV28 with TRBJ2-3; TCRdb's D call of TRBD2 is untestable without DNA. The CDR3 sequence is 16 residues long. In germline, CDR1 is MDHEN, CDR2 SYDVKM. The CDR3 sequence: CASSLWAGGSTDTQYF.

V and J are TRBV7-9 and TRBJ2-7. CDR3 length: 12 residues. The germline V gene has CDR1 SEHNR and CDR2 FQNEAQ (reference sequence). CDR3 region: CASSLEFYEQYF.

V gene TRBV5-1 combines with J gene TRBJ2-7. CDR3 length: 14 residues. Germline V gives CDR1 SGHRS, CDR2 YFSETQ. The CDR3 sequence is CASSLAQDLYEQYF.

V and J are TRBV18 and TRBJ2-3; absent DNA, TCRdb's TRBD1 call cannot be checked. The CDR3 has 16 residues. In germline, CDR1 is KGHSH, CDR2 LQKENI. CDR3 protein: CASSPGQGVYTDTQYF.

CDR3: CASSSGLAGATDTQYF. This rearrangement joins TRBV7-6 to TRBJ2-3; TCRdb returns TRBD2, unconfirmable since there is no DNA. The germline V gene encodes CDR1 SGHVS and CDR2 FNYEAQ. The CDR3 is 16 amino acids.

The chain uses TRBV6-1 and TRBJ2-7; the D gene TCRdb calls, TRBD1, cannot be checked with no DNA. Germline loops: CDR1 MNHNS, CDR2 SASEGT. The CDR3 consists of 15 residues. The CDR3: CASSPLDRGPNEQYF.

This chain uses TRBV18 with TRBJ1-1; TCRdb's assignment of TRBD1 cannot be checked, as there is no DNA. CDR3 length: 15 amino acids. CDR1 and CDR2 (germline): KGHSH, LQKENI. The CDR3 region is CASSPNRRLNTEAFF.

The V gene is TRBV5-1, the J gene TRBJ2-5; TCRdb's D call, TRBD1, is unchecked because there is no DNA. Looked up from germline, CDR1 is SGHRS and CDR2 is YFSETQ. The CDR3 is made up of 13 amino acids. CDR3 amino acids: CASAQGNQETQYF.

The chain's CDR3 is CASSLLSGNEQFF. The chain has TRBV4-3 and TRBJ2-1. CDR3 length: 13 amino acids. CDR1 LGHNA and CDR2 YSLEER come from the germline V gene.

The genes are TRBV9 and TRBJ2-7; the D call from TCRdb, TRBD1, cannot be confirmed without DNA. The length of the CDR3 is 14 residues. Germline V lookup: CDR1 SGDLS, CDR2 YYNGEE. CDR3 amino acids: CASSVGQGGYEQYF. Variable domain in full (rest from reference TRBV9 and TRBJ2-7): DSGVTQTPKHLITATGQRVTLRCSPRSGDLSVYWYQQSLDQGLQFLIQYYNGEERAKGNILERFSAQQFPDLHSELNLSSLELGDSALYFCASSVGQGGYEQYFGPGTRLTVT.

The chain employs TRBV20-1 and TRBJ2-1; absent DNA, TCRdb's TRBD1 call cannot be checked. The CDR3 runs 13 residues. Germline V gene lookup returns CDR1 DFQATT and CDR2 SNEGSKA (reference sequence). This chain's CDR3 is CSARDRDYNEQFF.

The chain has TRBV6-5 and TRBJ2-1; the D call of TRBD2 rests on TCRdb alone, since no DNA is present to check it. Germline V gene sequence: CDR1 MNHEY, CDR2 SVGAGI. The CDR3 totals 16 residues. CDR3 in amino acids: CASSSLAGSSYNEQFF.

This rearrangement joins TRBV30 to TRBJ2-7; lacking DNA, the TRBD1 call made by TCRdb goes unchecked. This CDR3 spans 11 amino acids. Germline CDR1 GTSNPN, CDR2 SVGIG (reference sequence). This CDR3 is CAWSVGHARYF.

The chain employs TRBV9 and TRBJ1-3. Germline V CDR1 and CDR2: SGDLS, YYNGEE. The CDR3 is 14 amino acids. This CDR3 reads CASSVEAGGNTIYF.

The rearrangement joins TRBV20-1 to TRBJ2-3; TCRdb selects TRBD2, and the lack of DNA leaves this call unchecked. CDR3 length equals 15 residues. Germline V gives CDR1 DFQATT, CDR2 SNEGSKA (reference sequence). The CDR3 region is CSASRPSGGTDTQYF.

The chain's CDR3 is CASSSQSGIQETQYF. J is TRBJ2-5 and V is TRBV5-1. Germline CDR1 reads SGHRS; CDR2 reads YFSETQ. The CDR3 consists of 15 residues. Drawing the rest from reference TRBV5-1 and TRBJ2-5, the complete variable domain is KAGVTQTPRYLIKTRGQQVTLSCSPISGHRSVSWYQQTPGQGLQFLFEYFSETQRNKGNFPGRFSGRQFSNSRSEMNVSTLELGDSALYLCASSSQSGIQETQYFGPGTRLLVL.

This chain links TRBV6-5 with TRBJ2-7; as DNA is missing, the TRBD2 call by TCRdb cannot be tested. The CDR3 loop spans 16 amino acids. Germline CDR1 MNHEY, CDR2 SVGAGI. CDR3 sequence: CASSSTRGQGFYEQYF.

This chain uses TRBV12-3 or TRBV12-4 with TRBJ2-5. The CDR3 loop spans 13 amino acids. The CDR3 sequence: CASSFLGSETQYF.

The chain has TRBV4-3 and TRBJ1-5; as DNA is missing, the TRBD1 call by TCRdb cannot be tested. Germline values: CDR1 LGHNA, CDR2 YSLEER. This CDR3 comprises 16 residues. CDR3 region: CASSLGTGSIYQPQHF.

The CDR3 reads CASTQGTGANSPLHF. The J gene is TRBJ1-6, the V gene TRBV7-9; there is no DNA to check the TCRdb D call of TRBD1. CDR1 and CDR2 (germline): SEHNR, FQNEAQ (reference sequence). The CDR3 extends over 15 amino acids.

The CDR3: CASSLGRVPNYGYTF. The chain links TRBV5-1 to TRBJ1-2. Germline loops: CDR1 SGHRS, CDR2 YFSETQ. This CDR3 is 15 amino acids long.

CDR3 in amino acids: CASRPGSGVSYEQYF. The chain has TRBV12-3 or TRBV12-4 and TRBJ2-7; checking the TCRdb D call of TRBD1 is not possible without DNA. This CDR3 region has 15 residues.

This chain joins TRBV29-1 and TRBJ2-1; lacking DNA, the TRBD1 call made by TCRdb goes unchecked. This CDR3 has 14 residues. Germline loops: CDR1 SQVTM, CDR2 ANQGSEA. CDR3 sequence reads: CSVDLLGGHNEQFF.

The V gene is TRBV29-1, the J gene TRBJ1-1. CDR1 and CDR2 from the germline V gene are SQVTM and ANQGSEA. This CDR3 has 15 residues. The CDR3: CSVDPAVQANTEAFF.

V usage is TRBV3-1 and J usage is TRBJ1-3. This CDR3 is built from 15 residues. CDR1 and CDR2 (germline): LGHDT, YNNKEL (reference sequence). CDR3: CASSQGTRSGNTIYF. Full variable domain (missing parts from reference TRBV3-1 and TRBJ1-3): DTAVSQTPKYLVTQMGNDKSIKCEQNLGHDTMYWYKQDSKKFLKIMFSYNNKELIINETVPNRFSPKSPDKAHLNLHINSLELGDSAVYFCASSQGTRSGNTIYFGEGSWLTVV.

The chain employs TRBV25-1 and TRBJ2-3; TCRdb's assignment of TRBD2 cannot be checked, as there is no DNA. The CDR3 contains 17 residues. From germline, CDR1 is MGHDK and CDR2 SYGVNS. CDR3 loop: CASSDRPGLAGTDTQYF.

The CDR3 spells CASSAQGYGVTQYF. V gene TRBV3-1 combines with J gene TRBJ2-5; no DNA is available, so the TRBD1 call from TCRdb remains unchecked. Germline values: CDR1 LGHDT, CDR2 YNNKEL (reference sequence). The CDR3 sequence is 14 residues long.